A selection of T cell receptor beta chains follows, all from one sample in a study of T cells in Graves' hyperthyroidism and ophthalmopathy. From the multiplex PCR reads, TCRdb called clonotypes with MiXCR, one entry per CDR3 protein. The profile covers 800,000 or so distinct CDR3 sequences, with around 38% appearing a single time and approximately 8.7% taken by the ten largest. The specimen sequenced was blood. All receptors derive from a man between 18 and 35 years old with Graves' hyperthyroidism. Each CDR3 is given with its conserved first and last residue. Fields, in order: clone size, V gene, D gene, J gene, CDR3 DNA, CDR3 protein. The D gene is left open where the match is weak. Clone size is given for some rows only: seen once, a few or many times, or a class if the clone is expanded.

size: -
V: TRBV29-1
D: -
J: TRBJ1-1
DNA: TGCAGCGTCGGACATGGAACTGAAGCCGAAGCTTTCTTT
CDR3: CSVGHGTEAEAFF

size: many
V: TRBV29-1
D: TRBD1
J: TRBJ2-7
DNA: TGCAGCGTCCGCGCGTTACAGGGGGCAGGCTACGAGCAGTACTTC
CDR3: CSVRALQGAGYEQYF

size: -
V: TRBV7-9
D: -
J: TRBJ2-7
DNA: TGTGCCAGCAGCTTAGTGGGGGGTGCGGCTGCCTACGAGCAGTACTTC
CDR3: CASSLVGGAAAYEQYF

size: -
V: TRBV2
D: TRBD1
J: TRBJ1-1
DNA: TGTGCCAGCAGACCGGGACAGACTAACACTGAAGCTTTCTTT
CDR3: CASRPGQTNTEAFF

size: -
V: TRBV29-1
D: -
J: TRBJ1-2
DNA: TGCAGCGTTGGCTCAGGGATAGGGACCGGCTACACCTTC
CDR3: CSVGSGIGTGYTF

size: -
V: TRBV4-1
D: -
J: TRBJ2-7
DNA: TGCGCCAGCAGCCAAGATCCAGGGAGCTCCTACGAGCAGTACTTC
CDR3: CASSQDPGSSYEQYF

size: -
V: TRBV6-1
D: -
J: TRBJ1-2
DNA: TGTGCCAGCAGTGGGGGGACATACTATGGCTACACCTTC
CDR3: CASSGGTYYGYTF

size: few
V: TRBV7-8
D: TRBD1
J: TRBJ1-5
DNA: TGTGCCAGCAGCCCCCGACAGGGAGGGGGCCCCAATCAGCCCCAGCATTTT
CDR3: CASSPRQGGGPNQPQHF

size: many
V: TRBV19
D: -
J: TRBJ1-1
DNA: TGTGCCAGCAGCCCCCGGGAGGGCACTGAAGCTTTCTTT
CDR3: CASSPREGTEAFF

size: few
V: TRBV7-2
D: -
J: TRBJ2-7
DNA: TGTGCCAGCAGCTTAGGAGGGACGGTTTTTGAGCAGTACTTC
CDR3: CASSLGGTVFEQYF